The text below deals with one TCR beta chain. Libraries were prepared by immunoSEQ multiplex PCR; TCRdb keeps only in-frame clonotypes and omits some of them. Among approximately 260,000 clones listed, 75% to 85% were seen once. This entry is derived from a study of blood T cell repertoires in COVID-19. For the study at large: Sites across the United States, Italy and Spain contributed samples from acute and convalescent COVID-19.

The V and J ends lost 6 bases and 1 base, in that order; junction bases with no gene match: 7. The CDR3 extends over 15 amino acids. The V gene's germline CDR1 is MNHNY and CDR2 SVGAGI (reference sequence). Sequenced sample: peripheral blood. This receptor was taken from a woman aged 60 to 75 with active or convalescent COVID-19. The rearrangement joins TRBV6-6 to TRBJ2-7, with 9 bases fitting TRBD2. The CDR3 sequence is CASSPRLAGSYEQYF. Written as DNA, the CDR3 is TGTGCCAGCAGCCCCAGGCTAGCGGGGTCCTACGAGCAGTACTTC.